This TCR beta chain derives from a study of blood T cells in healthy people across ages. Overall study findings and caveats: Per million T cells, the diversity of TCR beta decreased roughly linearly as age advanced.

Using a J-beta primer mix together with a sample-barcoded 5' primer, a second PCR was run for about 6 to 11 cycles. TCRdb processed the 5' RACE reads anew with MiXCR; each CDR3 protein has one entry. Of fewer than 900,000 distinct CDR3 sequences in the sample, approximately 39% were seen once. CDR1 is DFQATT, CDR2 SNEGSKA, per germline (reference sequence). CDR3 length: 13 amino acids. Remarks on this clonotype: Its antigen is undetermined. The junction departs from the called germline gene at one end, perhaps through a read error.

The sample comprised blood. This chain connects TRBV20-1 to TRBJ1-2; TRBD1 aligns across 7 bases. The origin of this receptor is a woman aged 60-70 years in good health. CDR3 amino acids: CSSRDTGTAVDTF. The CDR3 DNA reads TGCAGTTCTAGAGACACCGGGACAGCGGTAGACACCTTC.